The rows below give T cell receptor beta chains drawn from one sample of a study of beta chain features in type 1 diabetes. Clones were read by immunoSEQ multiplex PCR, and TCRdb kept only the in-frame ones, dropping some. The sample carries 50,000 to 55,000 clones, about 60% recorded once. Sequenced sample: stem cell memory CD4+ T cells from blood. These receptors came from a woman aged 30 to 39 with type 1 diabetes. CDR3s include the opening cysteine and the closing phenylalanine or tryptophan. D genes are given only for firm matches. Expanded clones get a size class; other rows say once, few or many, or leave the size out.

D gene,V gene,J gene,clone size,CDR3 protein,CDR3 DNA
NA,TRBV6-5,TRBJ1-1,NA,CASSYSGGNTEAFF,TGTGCCAGCAGTTACTCGGGAGGGAACACTGAAGCTTTCTTT
TRBD1,TRBV28,TRBJ2-6,NA,CASSPGTGFRGANVLTF,TGTGCCAGCAGCCCCGGGACAGGGTTCCGTGGGGCCAACGTCCTGACTTTC
TRBD2,TRBV30,TRBJ2-3,NA,CAWSVASGNTDTQYF,TGTGCCTGGAGTGTCGCTAGCGGGAACACAGATACGCAGTATTTT
TRBD1,TRBV5-4,TRBJ1-3,NA,CASSGNPGQSSTIYF,TGTGCCAGCAGCGGAAATCCGGGACAGTCCTCCACCATATATTTT
TRBD1,TRBV30,TRBJ2-5,NA,CAWTTGAVETQYF,TGTGCCTGGACGACAGGGGCTGTAGAGACCCAGTACTTC
TRBD1,TRBV9,TRBJ1-2,NA,CASSVDLGGGYTF,TGTGCCAGCAGCGTAGACTTAGGGGGCGGCTACACCTTC
NA,TRBV6-1,TRBJ2-7,NA,CASSAQGYEQYF,TGTGCCAGCAGTGCACAGGGTTACGAGCAGTACTTC
NA,TRBV18,TRBJ1-1,NA,CASSPSVNTEAFF,TGTGCCAGCTCACCATCAGTGAACACTGAAGCTTTCTTT
TRBD1,TRBV30,TRBJ2-5,NA,CAWGGKQGAGETQYF,TGTGCCTGGGGGGGGAAACAGGGGGCAGGAGAGACCCAGTACTTC
NA,TRBV30,TRBJ2-5,NA,CAWSVSEETQYF,TGTGCCTGGAGTGTCTCCGAGGAGACCCAGTACTTC
NA,TRBV9,TRBJ2-3,few,CASSPHPDTQYF,TGTGCCAGCAGCCCACATCCGGATACGCAGTATTTT
TRBD1,TRBV9,TRBJ2-1,NA,CASSAADRGSNEQFF,TGTGCCAGCAGCGCAGCGGACAGGGGGAGCAATGAGCAGTTCTTC
TRBD1,TRBV5-1,TRBJ1-1,NA,CASSLGQGKAFF,TGCGCCAGCAGCTTGGGACAGGGGAAAGCTTTCTTT
NA,TRBV7-2,TRBJ2-7,NA,CASSLGPAIYEQYF,TGTGCCAGCAGCTTGGGCCCAGCCATCTACGAGCAGTACTTC
NA,TRBV27,TRBJ2-7,NA,CASSLQGPRIAREQYF,TGTGCCAGCAGTTTACAGGGGCCGCGGATCGCTCGGGAGCAGTACTTC
TRBD1,TRBV29-1,TRBJ2-7,NA,CSVVTGGTYEQYF,TGCAGCGTTGTGACAGGGGGAACCTACGAGCAGTACTTC
NA,TRBV27,TRBJ2-1,few,CASGGSYNEQFF,TGTGCCAGCGGAGGTTCCTACAATGAGCAGTTCTTC
NA,TRBV5-1,TRBJ2-2,NA,CASSLGLESAGELFF,TGCGCCAGCAGCTTGGGACTCGAGTCGGCCGGGGAGCTGTTTTTT
TRBD1,TRBV28,TRBJ1-4,few,CASSSLTGFEKLFF,TGTGCCAGCAGTTCCTTGACAGGGTTTGAAAAACTGTTTTTT
NA,TRBV15,TRBJ2-3,few,CATSRAGVDTQYF,TGTGCCACCAGCAGAGCGGGTGTAGATACGCAGTATTTT
NA,TRBV18,TRBJ2-5,NA,CASSPPGRGGETQYF,TGTGCCAGCTCACCTCCAGGCAGAGGAGGAGAGACCCAGTACTTC
NA,TRBV5-1,TRBJ2-3,NA,CASSRSGSTDTQYF,TGCGCCAGCAGCCGGAGCGGGAGCACAGATACGCAGTATTTT
TRBD2,TRBV7-3,TRBJ2-1,NA,CASSQASGANEQFF,TGTGCCAGCAGCCAGGCTAGCGGGGCTAATGAGCAGTTCTTC
TRBD2,TRBV7-8,TRBJ2-3,NA,CASSAGLAYSTDTQYF,TGTGCCAGCAGCGCAGGACTAGCCTATAGCACAGATACGCAGTATTTT
NA,TRBV18,TRBJ1-1,few,CASSPPAAGRVGTEAFF,TGTGCCAGCTCACCACCGGCGGCAGGGAGGGTGGGCACTGAAGCTTTCTTT
NA,TRBV28,TRBJ1-5,NA,CASTSGLGRVDDSNQPQHF,TGTGCCAGCACGTCTGGGTTGGGCAGGGTCGATGATAGCAATCAGCCCCAGCATTTT
TRBD1,TRBV10-3,TRBJ2-7,NA,CAINPGTASYEQYF,TGTGCCATCAACCCCGGGACAGCCTCCTACGAGCAGTACTTC
NA,TRBV19,TRBJ1-5,NA,CASNTERKQPQHF,TGTGCCAGTAATACAGAGAGGAAGCAGCCCCAGCATTTT
TRBD1,TRBV11-2,TRBJ1-2,NA,CASSLETGTYGYTF,TGTGCCAGCAGCTTAGAGACAGGGACCTATGGCTACACCTTC
NA,TRBV5-1,TRBJ2-1,NA,CASSHGVAGGFYNEQFF,TGCGCCAGCAGCCACGGGGTCGCAGGCGGCTTCTACAATGAGCAGTTCTTC
NA,TRBV5-1,TRBJ1-2,NA,CASSLVGEGYTF,TGCGCCAGCAGCTTGGTTGGTGAGGGCTACACCTTC